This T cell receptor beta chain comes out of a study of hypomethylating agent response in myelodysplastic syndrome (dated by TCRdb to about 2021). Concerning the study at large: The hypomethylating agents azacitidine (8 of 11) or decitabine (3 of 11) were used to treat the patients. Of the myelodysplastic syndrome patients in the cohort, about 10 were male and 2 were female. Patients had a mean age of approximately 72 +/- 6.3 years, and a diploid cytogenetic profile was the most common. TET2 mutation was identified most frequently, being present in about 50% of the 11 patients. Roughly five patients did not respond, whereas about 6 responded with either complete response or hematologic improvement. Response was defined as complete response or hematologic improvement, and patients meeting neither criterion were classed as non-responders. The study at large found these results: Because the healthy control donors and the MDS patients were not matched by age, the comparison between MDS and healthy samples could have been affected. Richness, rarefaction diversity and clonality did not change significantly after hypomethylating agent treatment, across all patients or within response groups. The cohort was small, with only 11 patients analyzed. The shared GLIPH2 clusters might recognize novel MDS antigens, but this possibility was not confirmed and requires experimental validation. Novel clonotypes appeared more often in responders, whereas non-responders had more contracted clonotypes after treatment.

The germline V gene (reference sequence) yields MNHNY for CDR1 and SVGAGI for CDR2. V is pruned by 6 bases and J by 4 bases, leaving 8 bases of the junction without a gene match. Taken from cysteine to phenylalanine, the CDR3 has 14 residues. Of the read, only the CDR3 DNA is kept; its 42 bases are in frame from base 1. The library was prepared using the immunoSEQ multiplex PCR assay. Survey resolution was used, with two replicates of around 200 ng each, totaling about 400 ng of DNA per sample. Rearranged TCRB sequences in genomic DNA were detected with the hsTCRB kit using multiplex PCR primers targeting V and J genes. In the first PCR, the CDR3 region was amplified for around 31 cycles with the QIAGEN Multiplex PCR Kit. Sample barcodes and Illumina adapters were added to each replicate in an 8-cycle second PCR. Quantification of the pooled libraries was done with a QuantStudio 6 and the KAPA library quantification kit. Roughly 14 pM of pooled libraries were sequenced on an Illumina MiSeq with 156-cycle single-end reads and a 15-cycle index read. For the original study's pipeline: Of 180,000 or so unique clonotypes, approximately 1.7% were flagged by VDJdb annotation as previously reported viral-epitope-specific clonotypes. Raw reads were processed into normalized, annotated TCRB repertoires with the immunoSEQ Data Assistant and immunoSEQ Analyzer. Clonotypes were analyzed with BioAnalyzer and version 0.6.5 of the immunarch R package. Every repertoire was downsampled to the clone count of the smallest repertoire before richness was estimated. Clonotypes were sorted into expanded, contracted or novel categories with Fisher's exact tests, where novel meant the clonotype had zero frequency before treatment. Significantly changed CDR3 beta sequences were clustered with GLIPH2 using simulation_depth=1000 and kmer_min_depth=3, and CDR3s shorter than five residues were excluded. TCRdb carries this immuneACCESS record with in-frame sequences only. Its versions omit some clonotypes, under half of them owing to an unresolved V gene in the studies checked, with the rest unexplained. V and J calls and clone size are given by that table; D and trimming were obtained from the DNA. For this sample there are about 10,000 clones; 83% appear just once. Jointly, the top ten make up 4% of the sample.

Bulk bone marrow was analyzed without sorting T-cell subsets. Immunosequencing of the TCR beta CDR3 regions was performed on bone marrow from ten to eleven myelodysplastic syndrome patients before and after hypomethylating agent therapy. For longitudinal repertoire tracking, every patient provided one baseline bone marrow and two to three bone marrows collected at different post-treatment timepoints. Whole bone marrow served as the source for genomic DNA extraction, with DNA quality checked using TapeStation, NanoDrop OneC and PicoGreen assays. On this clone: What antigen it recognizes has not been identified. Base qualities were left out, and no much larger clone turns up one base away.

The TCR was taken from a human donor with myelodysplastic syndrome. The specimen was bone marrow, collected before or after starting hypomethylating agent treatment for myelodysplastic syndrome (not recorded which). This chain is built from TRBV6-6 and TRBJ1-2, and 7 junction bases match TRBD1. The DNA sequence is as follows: TGTGCCAGCAGCCAATACAGGGGAGGCTATGGCTACACCTTC. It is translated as CASSQYRGGYGYTF.